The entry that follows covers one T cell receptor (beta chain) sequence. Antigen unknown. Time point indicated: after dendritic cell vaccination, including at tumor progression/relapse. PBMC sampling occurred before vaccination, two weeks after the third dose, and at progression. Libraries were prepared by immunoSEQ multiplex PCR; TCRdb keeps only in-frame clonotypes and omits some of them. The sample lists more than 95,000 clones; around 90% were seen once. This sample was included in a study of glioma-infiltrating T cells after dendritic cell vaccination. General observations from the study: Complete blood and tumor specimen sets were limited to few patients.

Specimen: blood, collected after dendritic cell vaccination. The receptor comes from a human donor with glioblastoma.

CDR3 bases: TGTGCCAGCAGTGAAGCCCCAAGCAATCAGCCCCAGCATTTT. The encoded protein is CASSEAPSNQPQHF. The chain uses TRBV6-1 and TRBJ1-5; D unresolved. The germline V gene encodes CDR1 MNHNS and CDR2 SASEGT. Trimming removed 0 bases from V and 1 base from J, with 4 bases in between. The CDR3 has 14 residues.